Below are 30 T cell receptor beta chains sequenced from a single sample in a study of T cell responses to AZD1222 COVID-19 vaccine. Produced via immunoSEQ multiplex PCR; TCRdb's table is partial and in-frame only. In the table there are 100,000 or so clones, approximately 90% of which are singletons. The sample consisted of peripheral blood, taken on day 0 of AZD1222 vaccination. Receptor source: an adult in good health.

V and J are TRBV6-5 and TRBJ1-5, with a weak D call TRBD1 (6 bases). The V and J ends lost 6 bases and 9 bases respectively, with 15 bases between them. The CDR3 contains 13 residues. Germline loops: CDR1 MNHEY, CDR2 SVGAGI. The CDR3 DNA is TGTGCCAGCAGGAGTCAGGGGCCGGGGCCCCAGCATTTT. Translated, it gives CASRSQGPGPQHF.

The CDR3 reads CASSMRPGETQYF. The CDR3 nucleotides read TGTGCCAGTAGTATGCGGCCAGGCGAGACCCAGTACTTC. This chain connects TRBV19 to TRBJ2-5, with D hard to call. Trimming shortened V by 3 bases and J by 5 bases, and 10 bases separated the two germline ends. There are 13 residues in the CDR3. Germline lookup yields CDR1 LNHDA and CDR2 SQIVND (reference sequence).

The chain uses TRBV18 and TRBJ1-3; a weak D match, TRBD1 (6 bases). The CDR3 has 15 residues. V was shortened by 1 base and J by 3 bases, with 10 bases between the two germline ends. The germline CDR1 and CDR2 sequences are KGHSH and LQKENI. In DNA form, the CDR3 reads TGTGCCAGCTCACCACTCTCAGGGGATGGAAACACCATATATTTT. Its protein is CASSPLSGDGNTIYF. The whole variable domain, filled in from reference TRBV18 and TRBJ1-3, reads NAGVMQNPRHLVRRRGQEARLRCSPMKGHSHVYWYRQLPEEGLKFMVYLQKENIIDESGMPKERFSAEFPKEGPSILRIQQVVRGDSAAYFCASSPLSGDGNTIYFGEGSWLTVV.

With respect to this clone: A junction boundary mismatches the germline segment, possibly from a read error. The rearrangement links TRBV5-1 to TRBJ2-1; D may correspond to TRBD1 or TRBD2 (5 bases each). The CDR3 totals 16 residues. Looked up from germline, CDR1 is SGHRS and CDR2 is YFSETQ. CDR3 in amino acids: CASSLVPGTTGNEQFF. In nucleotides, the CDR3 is TGTGCCAGCAGCTTGGTCCCCGGGACCACGGGGAATGAGCAGTTCTTC.

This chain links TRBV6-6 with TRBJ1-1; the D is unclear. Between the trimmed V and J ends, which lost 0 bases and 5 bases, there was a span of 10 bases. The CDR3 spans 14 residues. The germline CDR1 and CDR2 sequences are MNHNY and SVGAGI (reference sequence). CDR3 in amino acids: CASSYSRPGTEAFF. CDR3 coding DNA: TGTGCCAGCAGTTACTCGAGGCCGGGGACTGAAGCTTTCTTT.

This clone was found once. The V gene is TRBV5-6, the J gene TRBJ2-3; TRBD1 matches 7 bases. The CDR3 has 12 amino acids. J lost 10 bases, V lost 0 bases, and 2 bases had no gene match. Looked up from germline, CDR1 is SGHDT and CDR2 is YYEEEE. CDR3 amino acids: CASSLGQGAQYF. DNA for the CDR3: TGTGCCAGCAGCTTGGGACAGGGAGCGCAGTATTTT.

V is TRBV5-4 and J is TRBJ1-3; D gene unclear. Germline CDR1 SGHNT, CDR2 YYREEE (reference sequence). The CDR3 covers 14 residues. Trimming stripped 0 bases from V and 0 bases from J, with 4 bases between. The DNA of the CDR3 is TGTGCCAGCAGCTTGGAGCTCTCTGGAAACACCATATATTTT. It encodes CASSLELSGNTIYF. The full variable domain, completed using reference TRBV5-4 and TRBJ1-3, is ETGVTQSPTHLIKTRGQQVTLRCSSQSGHNTVSWYQQALGQGPQFIFQYYREEENGRGNFPPRFSGLQFPNYSSELNVNALELDDSALYLCASSLELSGNTIYFGEGSWLTVV.

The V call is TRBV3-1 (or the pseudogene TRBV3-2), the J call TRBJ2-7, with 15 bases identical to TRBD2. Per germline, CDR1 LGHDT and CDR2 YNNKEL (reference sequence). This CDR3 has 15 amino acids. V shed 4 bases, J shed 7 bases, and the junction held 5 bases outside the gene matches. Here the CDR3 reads CASSRGLAGGWEQYF. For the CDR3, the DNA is TGTGCCAGCAGCCGGGGACTAGCGGGGGGTTGGGAGCAGTACTTC.

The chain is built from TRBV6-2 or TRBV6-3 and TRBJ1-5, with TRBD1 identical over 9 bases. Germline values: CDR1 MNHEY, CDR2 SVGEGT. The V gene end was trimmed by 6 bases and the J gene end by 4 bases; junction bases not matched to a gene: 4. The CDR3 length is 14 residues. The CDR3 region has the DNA TGTGCCAGCAGCTGGACAGGGGCTAATCAGCCCCAGCATTTT. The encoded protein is CASSWTGANQPQHF.

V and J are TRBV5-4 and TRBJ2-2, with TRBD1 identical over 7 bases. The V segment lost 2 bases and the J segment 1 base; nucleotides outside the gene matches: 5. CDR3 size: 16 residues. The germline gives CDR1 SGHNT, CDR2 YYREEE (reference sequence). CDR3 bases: TGTGCCAGCAGCTTACCGACAGGGTTGAACACCGGGGAGCTGTTTTTT. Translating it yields CASSLPTGLNTGELFF.

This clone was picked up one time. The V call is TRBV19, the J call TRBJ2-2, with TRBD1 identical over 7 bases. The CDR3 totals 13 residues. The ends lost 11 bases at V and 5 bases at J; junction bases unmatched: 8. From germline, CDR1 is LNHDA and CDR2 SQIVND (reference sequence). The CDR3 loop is CASDRDGTGELFF. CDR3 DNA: TGTGCCTCAGACAGGGATGGTACCGGGGAGCTGTTTTTT.

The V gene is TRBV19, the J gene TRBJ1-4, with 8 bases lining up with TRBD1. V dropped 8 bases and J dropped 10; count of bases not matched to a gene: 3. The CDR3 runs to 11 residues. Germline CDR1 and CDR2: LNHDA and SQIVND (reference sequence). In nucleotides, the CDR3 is TGTGCCAGTGGGACAGGTGTAAAACTGTTTTTT. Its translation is CASGTGVKLFF. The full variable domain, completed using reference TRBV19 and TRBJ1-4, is DGGITQSPKYLFRKEGQNVTLSCEQNLNHDAMYWYRQDPGQGLRLIYYSQIVNDFQKGDIAEGYSVSREKKESFPLTVTSAQKNPTAFYLCASGTGVKLFFGSGTQLSVL.

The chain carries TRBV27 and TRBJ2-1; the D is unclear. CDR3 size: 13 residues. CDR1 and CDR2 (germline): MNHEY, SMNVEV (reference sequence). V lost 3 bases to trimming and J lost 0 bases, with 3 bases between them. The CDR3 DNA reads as TGTGCCAGCAGTTTGAGCTCCTACAATGAGCAGTTCTTC. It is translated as CASSLSSYNEQFF.

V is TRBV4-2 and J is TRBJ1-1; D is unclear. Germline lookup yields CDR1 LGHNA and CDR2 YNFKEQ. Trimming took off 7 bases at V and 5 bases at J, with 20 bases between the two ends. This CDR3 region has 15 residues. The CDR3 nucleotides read TGTGCCAGCACCTCCGCCGGGCCCCTTGTGACTGAAGCTTTCTTT. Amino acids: CASTSAGPLVTEAFF.

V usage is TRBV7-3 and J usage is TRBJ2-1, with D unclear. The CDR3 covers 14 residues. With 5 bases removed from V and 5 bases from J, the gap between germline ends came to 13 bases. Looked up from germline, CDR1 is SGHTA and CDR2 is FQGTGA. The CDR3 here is CASSPDGLNNEQFF. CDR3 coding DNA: TGTGCCAGCAGCCCAGATGGTCTCAACAATGAGCAGTTCTTC.

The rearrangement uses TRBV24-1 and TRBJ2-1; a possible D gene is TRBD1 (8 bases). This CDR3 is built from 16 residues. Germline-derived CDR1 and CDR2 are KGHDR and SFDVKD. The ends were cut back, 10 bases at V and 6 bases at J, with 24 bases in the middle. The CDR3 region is CATAGGGLGGRNEQFF. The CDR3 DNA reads TGTGCCACTGCAGGGGGCGGCTTGGGAGGGCGCAATGAGCAGTTCTTC.

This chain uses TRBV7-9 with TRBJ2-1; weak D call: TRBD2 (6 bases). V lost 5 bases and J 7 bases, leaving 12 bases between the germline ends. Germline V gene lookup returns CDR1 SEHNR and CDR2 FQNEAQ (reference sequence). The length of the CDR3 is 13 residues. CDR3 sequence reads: CASSGGGKNEQFF. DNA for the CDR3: TGTGCCAGCAGCGGTGGCGGGAAGAATGAGCAGTTCTTC.

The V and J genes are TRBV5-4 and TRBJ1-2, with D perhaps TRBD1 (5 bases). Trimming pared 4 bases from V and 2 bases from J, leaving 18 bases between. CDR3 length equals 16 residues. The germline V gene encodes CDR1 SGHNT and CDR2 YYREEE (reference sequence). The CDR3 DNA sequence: TGTGCCAGCAGCCCTCCCAGTCCTTGGGGCAACTATGGCTACACCTTC. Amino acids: CASSPPSPWGNYGYTF.

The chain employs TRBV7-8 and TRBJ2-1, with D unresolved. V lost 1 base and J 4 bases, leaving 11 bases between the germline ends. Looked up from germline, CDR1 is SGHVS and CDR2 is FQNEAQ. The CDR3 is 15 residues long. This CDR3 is CASSLVSSGYNEQFF. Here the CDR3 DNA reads TGTGCCAGCAGCTTAGTGTCTTCGGGTTACAATGAGCAGTTCTTC.

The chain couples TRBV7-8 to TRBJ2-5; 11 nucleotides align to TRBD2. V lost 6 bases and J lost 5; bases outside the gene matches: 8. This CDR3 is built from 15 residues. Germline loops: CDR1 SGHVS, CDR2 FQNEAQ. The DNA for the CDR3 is TGTGCCAGCAGGTTAACTAGCGGGAGTGGGGAGACCCAGTACTTC. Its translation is CASRLTSGSGETQYF.

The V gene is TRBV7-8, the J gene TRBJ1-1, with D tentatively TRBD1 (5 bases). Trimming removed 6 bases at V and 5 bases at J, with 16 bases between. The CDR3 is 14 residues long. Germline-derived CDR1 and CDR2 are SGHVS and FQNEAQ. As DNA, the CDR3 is TGTGCCAGCAGTCCGCCGGGACTCGGGACTGAAGCTTTCTTT. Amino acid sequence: CASSPPGLGTEAFF.

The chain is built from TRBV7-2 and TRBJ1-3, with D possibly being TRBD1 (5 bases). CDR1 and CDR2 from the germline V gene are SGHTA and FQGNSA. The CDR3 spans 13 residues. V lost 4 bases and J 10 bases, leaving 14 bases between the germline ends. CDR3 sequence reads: CASSSGTFATIYF. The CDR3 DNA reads TGTGCCAGCAGCTCTGGGACCTTCGCGACCATATATTTT.

CDR3 region: CASSLDRFYGYTF. The CDR3 DNA sequence: TGTGCCAGCAGTTTAGACAGATTCTATGGCTACACCTTC. The V call is TRBV12-3 or TRBV12-4, the J call TRBJ1-2, with D unresolved. V lost 1 base, J lost 4 bases, and 7 bases lay in between. This CDR3 is 13 amino acids long.

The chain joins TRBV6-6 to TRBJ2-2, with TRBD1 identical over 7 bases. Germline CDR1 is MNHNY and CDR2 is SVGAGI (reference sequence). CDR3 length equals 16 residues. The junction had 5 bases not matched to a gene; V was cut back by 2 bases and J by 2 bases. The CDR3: CASSYRTGGNTGELFF. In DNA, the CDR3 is TGTGCCAGCAGTTACCGGACAGGTGGTAACACCGGGGAGCTGTTTTTT.

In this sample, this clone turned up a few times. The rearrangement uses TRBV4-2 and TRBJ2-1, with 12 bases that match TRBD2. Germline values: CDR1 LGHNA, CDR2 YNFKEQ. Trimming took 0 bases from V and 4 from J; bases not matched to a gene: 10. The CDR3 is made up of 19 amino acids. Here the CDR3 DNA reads TGTGCCAGCAGCCAAGAAGGGTCTAGCGGGAGGGCTGCATACAATGAGCAGTTCTTC. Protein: CASSQEGSSGRAAYNEQFF.

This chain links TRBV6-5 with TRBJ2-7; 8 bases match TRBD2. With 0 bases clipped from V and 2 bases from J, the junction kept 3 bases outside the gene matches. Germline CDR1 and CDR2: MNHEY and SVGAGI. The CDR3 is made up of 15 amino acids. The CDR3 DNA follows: TGTGCCAGCAGTTACTCCTCGGGGGGGCCCTACGAGCAGTACTTC. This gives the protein CASSYSSGGPYEQYF.

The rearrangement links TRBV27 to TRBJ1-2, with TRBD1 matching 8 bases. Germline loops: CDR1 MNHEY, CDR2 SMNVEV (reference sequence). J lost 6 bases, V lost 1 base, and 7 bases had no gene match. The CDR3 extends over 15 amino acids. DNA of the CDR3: TGTGCCAGCAGTTTATATGACAGGGGACGAGATGGCTACACCTTC. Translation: CASSLYDRGRDGYTF.

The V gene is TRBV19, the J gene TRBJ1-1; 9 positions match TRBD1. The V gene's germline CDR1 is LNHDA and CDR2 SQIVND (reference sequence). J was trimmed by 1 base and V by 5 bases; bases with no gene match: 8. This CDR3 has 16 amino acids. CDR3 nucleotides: TGTGCCAGTAGTCCGGGGAGGGGACAGGGGAACACTGAAGCTTTCTTT. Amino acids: CASSPGRGQGNTEAFF.

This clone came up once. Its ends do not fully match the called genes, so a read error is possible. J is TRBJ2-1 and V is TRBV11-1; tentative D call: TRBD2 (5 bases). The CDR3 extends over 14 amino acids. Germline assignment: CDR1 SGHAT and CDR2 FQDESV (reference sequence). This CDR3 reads CASGREVLYSEQFF. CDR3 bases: TGTGCCAGCGGGAGAGAGGTATTGTACAGTGAGCAGTTCTTC.

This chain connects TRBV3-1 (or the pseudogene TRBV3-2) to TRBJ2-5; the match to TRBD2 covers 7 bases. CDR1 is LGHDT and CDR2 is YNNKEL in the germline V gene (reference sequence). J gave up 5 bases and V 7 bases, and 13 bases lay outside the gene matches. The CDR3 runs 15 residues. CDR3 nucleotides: TGTGCCAGCAATATCGGCGGGAGTAGAGTGGAGACCCAGTACTTC. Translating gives CASNIGGSRVETQYF.